This T cell receptor (beta chain) emerged from a study of graft-versus-host responses after intestinal transplantation. Turning to the study itself: Recipients got multivisceral, liver-intestinal, or isolated intestinal transplants. Induction using anti-thymocyte globulin, followed by tacrolimus and steroids for approximately 3 years, was given to all recipients. Findings and limits, study-wide: Researchers found GvH clones in recipient marrow, and some showed up first in ileum or blood.

By its share, this clone is medium-sized. Irradiated, violet-dye-labeled stimulators (roughly 200,000) were plated alongside roughly 200,000 CFSE-labeled responders. Both CD3+CD4+ and CD3+CD8+ responders that were proliferating and CFSE-low underwent sorting after the reaction. This table comes from immunoSEQ multiplex PCR, and its TCRdb copy is limited to in-frame clones, with some not included. The sample includes just over 9,000 clones, approximately 30% seen only once; the top ten take around 2.9%. Germline V CDR1 and CDR2: MRHNA, SNTAGT. The V and J ends lost 3 bases and 4 bases, in that order; junction bases with no gene match: 0. This CDR3 has 14 residues.

This specimen was alloreactive CD8+ T cells from a mixed lymphocyte reaction culture, taken before transplantation. Sample subset: CFSE-low proliferating T cells sorted from roughly 6-day pre-transplant mixed lymphocyte reaction (GvH or HvG direction). V usage is TRBV6-4 and J usage is TRBJ1-2; 12 positions match TRBD1. This clonotype was obtained from a human patient who was an organ donor for intestinal transplantation. The DNA of the CDR3 is TGTGCCAGCAGTGAGGGACAGGGGGCCTATGGCTACACCTTC. This translates into CASSEGQGAYGYTF.